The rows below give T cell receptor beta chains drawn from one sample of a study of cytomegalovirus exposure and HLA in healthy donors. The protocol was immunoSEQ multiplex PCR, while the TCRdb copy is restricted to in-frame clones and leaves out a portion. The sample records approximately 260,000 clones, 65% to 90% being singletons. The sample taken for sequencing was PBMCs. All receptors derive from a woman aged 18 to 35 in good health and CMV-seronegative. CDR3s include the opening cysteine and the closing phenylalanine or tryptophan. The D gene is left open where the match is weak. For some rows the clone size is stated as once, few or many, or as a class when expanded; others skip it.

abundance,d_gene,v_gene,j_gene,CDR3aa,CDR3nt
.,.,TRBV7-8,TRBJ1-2,CASSSRFDGYTF,TGTGCCAGCAGCTCCAGATTTGATGGCTACACCTTC
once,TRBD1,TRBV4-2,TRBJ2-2,CASSPGQQVAGELFF,TGTGCCAGCAGTCCGGGACAGCAGGTCGCCGGGGAGCTGTTTTTT
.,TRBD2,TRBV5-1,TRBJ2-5,CASSFGPSGGTLQETQYF,TGCGCCAGCAGCTTTGGCCCTAGCGGGGGTACTCTACAAGAGACCCAGTACTTC
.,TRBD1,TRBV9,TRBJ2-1,CASSPRQGPYNEQFF,TGTGCCAGCAGCCCACGACAGGGGCCGTACAATGAGCAGTTCTTC
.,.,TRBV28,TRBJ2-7,CASNEGAYEQYF,TGTGCCAGCAATGAGGGGGCCTACGAGCAGTACTTC
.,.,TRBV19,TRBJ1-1,CASSIIGDGSAEAFF,TGTGCCAGTAGTATAATTGGGGACGGGAGCGCTGAAGCTTTCTTT
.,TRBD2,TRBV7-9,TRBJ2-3,CASSLSLATSTDTQYF,TGTGCCAGCAGCCTGTCACTAGCGACCAGCACAGATACGCAGTATTTT
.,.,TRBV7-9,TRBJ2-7,CASSLALYQVRYEQYF,TGTGCCAGCAGCTTAGCGTTGTATCAGGTGAGATACGAGCAGTACTTC
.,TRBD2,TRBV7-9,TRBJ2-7,CASSFTSGGEEQYF,TGTGCCAGCAGCTTTACTAGCGGGGGAGAAGAGCAGTACTTC
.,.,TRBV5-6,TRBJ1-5,CASSSTGTWNQPQHF,TGTGCCAGCAGCTCCACCGGGACATGGAATCAGCCCCAGCATTTT
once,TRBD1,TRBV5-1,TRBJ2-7,CASSLAGTVGTYEQYF,TGCGCCAGCAGCTTGGCCGGGACAGTTGGAACCTACGAGCAGTACTTC
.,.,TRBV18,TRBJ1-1,CASSPPQMNTEAFF,TGTGCCAGCTCGCCCCCTCAGATGAACACTGAAGCTTTCTTT
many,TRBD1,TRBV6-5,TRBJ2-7,CASSYERQGHEQYF,TGTGCCAGCAGTTACGAAAGACAGGGCCACGAGCAGTACTTC
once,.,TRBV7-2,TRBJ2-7,CASLGATSRYEQYF,TGTGCCAGCCTAGGCGCGACCTCCCGGTACGAGCAGTACTTC
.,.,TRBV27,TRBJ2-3,CASSLWGVDTQYF,TGTGCCAGCAGTTTATGGGGAGTAGATACGCAGTATTTT
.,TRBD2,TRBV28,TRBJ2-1,CASTRRDYLINEQFF,TGTGCCAGCACCAGGAGGGACTATCTCATCAATGAGCAGTTCTTC
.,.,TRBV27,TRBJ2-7,CASGDGTGAYEQYF,TGTGCCAGCGGCGACGGGACGGGGGCCTACGAGCAGTACTTC
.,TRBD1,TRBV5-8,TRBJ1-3,CASSLAGQGGYTIYF,TGTGCCAGCAGCTTGGCCGGACAGGGGGGTTACACCATATATTTT
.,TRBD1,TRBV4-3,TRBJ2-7,CASSQDQGGQGILYEQYF,TGCGCCAGCAGCCAAGATCAGGGGGGACAGGGCATTCTTTACGAGCAGTACTTC
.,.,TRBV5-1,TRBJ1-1,CASSFKGDTEAFF,TGCGCCAGCAGCTTTAAGGGGGACACTGAAGCTTTCTTT
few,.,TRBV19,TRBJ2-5,CASSEYSGQETQYF,TGTGCCAGTAGTGAGTATAGCGGCCAAGAGACCCAGTACTTC
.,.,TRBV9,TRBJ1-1,CASSVEGQGEAFF,TGTGCCAGCAGCGTGGAGGGGCAAGGTGAAGCTTTCTTT
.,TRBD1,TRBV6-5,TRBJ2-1,CASSYGTGAKNNEQFF,TGTGCCAGCAGTTACGGCACAGGGGCTAAAAACAATGAGCAGTTCTTC
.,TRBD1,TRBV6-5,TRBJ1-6,CASTTPGQGSPLHF,TGTGCCAGCACTACACCGGGACAGGGTTCACCCCTCCACTTT
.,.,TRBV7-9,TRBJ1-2,CASSSPTSGATGGYTF,TGTGCCAGCAGCTCCCCCACGAGTGGGGCGACGGGCGGCTACACCTTC
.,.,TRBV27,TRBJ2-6,CASSFGKSGANVLTF,TGTGCCAGCAGTTTCGGGAAATCTGGGGCCAACGTCCTGACTTTC
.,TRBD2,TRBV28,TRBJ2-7,CASSLSLAGVAYEQYF,TGTGCCAGCAGTTTATCCCTAGCGGGGGTCGCCTACGAGCAGTACTTC
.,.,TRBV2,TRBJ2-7,CASSDRNSYEQYF,TGTGCCAGCAGTGACAGGAACTCCTACGAGCAGTACTTC
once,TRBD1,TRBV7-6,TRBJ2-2,CASGDSYTGELFF,TGTGCCAGCGGGGACAGCTACACCGGGGAGCTGTTTTTT
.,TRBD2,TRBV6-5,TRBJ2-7,CASSKNSGGPYEQYF,TGTGCCAGCAGTAAGAATAGCGGGGGGCCCTACGAGCAGTACTTC
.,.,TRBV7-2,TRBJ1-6,CASSLGGEPNSPLHF,TGTGCCAGCAGCCTCGGAGGGGAACCTAATTCACCCCTCCACTTT
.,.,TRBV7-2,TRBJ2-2,CASSLVGASELTGELFF,TGTGCCAGCAGCTTAGTTGGGGCTAGCGAGCTTACCGGGGAGCTGTTTTTT
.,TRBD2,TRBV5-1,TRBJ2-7,CASSLASDSGGAYEQYF,TGCGCCAGCAGCTTGGCCTCGGACAGCGGGGGCGCCTACGAGCAGTACTTC
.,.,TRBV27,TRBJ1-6,CASSLDSWAGGSPLHF,TGTGCCAGCAGTTTAGACTCGTGGGCCGGGGGTTCACCCCTCCACTTT
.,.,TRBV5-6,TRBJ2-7,CASSSTGEEQYF,TGTGCCAGCAGCTCGACCGGGGAGGAGCAGTACTTC
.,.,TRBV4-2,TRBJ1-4,CASSQGQGGNEKLFF,TGTGCCAGCAGCCAAGGGCAGGGTGGCAATGAAAAACTGTTTTTT
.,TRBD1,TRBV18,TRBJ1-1,CASSPGQGGRNTEAFF,TGTGCCAGCTCCCCCGGTCAGGGGGGCAGGAACACTGAAGCTTTCTTT
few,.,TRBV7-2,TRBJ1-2,CASSTLASGGYGYTF,TGTGCCAGCAGCACCCTGGCCTCCGGGGGTTATGGCTACACCTTC
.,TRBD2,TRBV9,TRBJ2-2,CASSVGLAVNTGELFF,TGTGCCAGCAGCGTAGGGCTAGCGGTGAACACCGGGGAGCTGTTTTTT
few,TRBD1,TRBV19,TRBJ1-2,CASAGGNNYGYTF,TGTGCCAGTGCAGGGGGCAATAACTATGGCTACACCTTC
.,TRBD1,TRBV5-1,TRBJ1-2,CASSPGTGGFYGYTF,TGCGCCAGCAGCCCCGGGACAGGTGGCTTCTATGGCTACACCTTC
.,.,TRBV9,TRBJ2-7,CASSVVASSNEQYF,TGTGCCAGCAGCGTAGTTGCTAGCTCCAACGAGCAGTACTTC
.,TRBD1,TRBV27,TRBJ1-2,CASSIGQGGYGYTF,TGTGCCAGCAGTATCGGACAGGGGGGGTATGGCTACACCTTC
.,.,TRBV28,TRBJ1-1,CASHQTFMNTEAFF,TGTGCCAGCCACCAGACATTCATGAACACTGAAGCTTTCTTT
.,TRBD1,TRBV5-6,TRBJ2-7,CASSREQGAYEQYF,TGTGCCAGCAGCCGGGAACAGGGGGCCTACGAGCAGTACTTC
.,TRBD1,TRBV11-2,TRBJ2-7,CASTLPGQGRQYF,TGTGCCAGCACCCTCCCGGGACAGGGGAGGCAGTACTTC
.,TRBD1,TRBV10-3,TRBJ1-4,CAISPSGGRDEKLFF,TGTGCCATCAGTCCCTCAGGGGGAAGGGATGAAAAACTGTTTTTT
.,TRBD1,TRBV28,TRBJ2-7,CASSPDRDEQYF,TGTGCCAGCAGCCCGGACAGGGACGAGCAGTACTTC
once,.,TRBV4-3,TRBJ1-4,CASSQYSSGGEKLFF,TGCGCCAGCAGCCAATATAGCTCAGGAGGGGAAAAACTGTTTTTT
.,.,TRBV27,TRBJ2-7,CASSLNGAGPSYEQYF,TGTGCCAGCAGTTTAAATGGCGCGGGCCCCTCCTACGAGCAGTACTTC
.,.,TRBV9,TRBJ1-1,CASSVGLLDLNTEAFF,TGTGCCAGCAGCGTAGGACTGCTAGACCTGAACACTGAAGCTTTCTTT
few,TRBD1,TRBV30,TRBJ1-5,CAWSVGDRGSQPQHF,TGTGCCTGGAGTGTAGGGGACAGGGGGAGTCAGCCCCAGCATTTT
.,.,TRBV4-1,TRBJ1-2,CASSQEARHSLLSYGYTF,TGCGCCAGCAGCCAAGAGGCCAGGCATTCTCTATTATCTTATGGCTACACCTTC
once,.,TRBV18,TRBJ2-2,CASSPRQGGNTGELFF,TGTGCCAGCTCACCACGGCAGGGAGGTAACACCGGGGAGCTGTTTTTT
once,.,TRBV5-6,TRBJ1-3,CASSWGTGLSGNTIYF,TGTGCCAGCAGCTGGGGTACAGGGCTCTCTGGAAACACCATATATTTT
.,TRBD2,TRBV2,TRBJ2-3,CASSEGTSGSTDTQYF,TGTGCCAGCAGTGAGGGGACTAGCGGTAGCACAGATACGCAGTATTTT
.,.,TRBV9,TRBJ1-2,CASSPSTGLSYGYTF,TGTGCCAGCAGCCCCTCAACCGGACTTTCTTATGGCTACACCTTC
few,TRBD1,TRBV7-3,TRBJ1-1,CASSLTGQDEAFF,TGTGCCAGCAGCTTAACAGGACAGGATGAAGCTTTCTTT
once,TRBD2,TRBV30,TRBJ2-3,CAWSPGLAGGDTQYF,TGTGCCTGGTCACCGGGACTAGCGGGGGGAGATACGCAGTATTTT